This TCR beta chain emerged from a study of blood T cell repertoires in COVID-19. Turning to the study itself: The United States, Italy and Spain provided the acute and convalescent COVID-19 samples. T cells, B-cell-depleted T cells, or PBMCs provided the cDNA or gDNA that served as material.

V lost 0 bases, J lost 4 bases, and 18 bases lay in between. CDR1 and CDR2 (germline): MRHNA, SNTAGT. The length of the CDR3 is 17 residues. This clone was detected only once. In the original workflow: Using reference gene primer amplification, nucleated cell counts were estimated. Here immunoSEQ multiplex PCR was the method, and the copy in TCRdb shows in-frame clones only, minus some. The V and J calls and clone size are taken from that table; D and trimming were inferred from the DNA. The data contain about 27,000 clones, 92% of them singletons. This TCR derives from a human donor in a cohort sampled during active COVID-19. The sequenced sample consisted of peripheral blood. The V and J genes are TRBV6-4 and TRBJ1-2; no definite D call. The CDR3 sequence: CASSDSAETTYRYGYTF. The CDR3 bases are TGTGCCAGCAGTGACTCGGCGGAGACCACATACCGCTATGGCTACACCTTC.